This T cell receptor (beta chain) was captured by sequencing in a study of cytomegalovirus exposure and HLA in healthy donors. Study as a whole: Of all 400 or so donors who were genotyped, 70% to 85% belonged to the Caucasian-associated ancestry cluster.

Unmatched junction bases numbered 19, after V lost 5 bases and J lost 4 bases. The germline gives CDR1 SEHNR, CDR2 FQNEAQ (reference sequence). The CDR3 loop spans 19 amino acids. Primers included in the PCR were 60 Vbeta and 13 Jbeta primers. Here immunoSEQ multiplex PCR was the method, and the copy in TCRdb shows in-frame clones only, minus some. The sample has about 94,000 clones, less than 80% seen once. In its sample, this clone was seen a few times. Its antigen is undetermined. General observations from the study: A later analysis found most CMV-associated TCR beta chains apparently HLA-restricted.

The V call is TRBV7-9, the J call TRBJ2-1, with 8 positions matching TRBD2. The sample consisted of PBMCs. This TCR derives from a man aged 25 to 40 in good health and CMV-seropositive. In DNA, the CDR3 is TGTGCCAGCAGCACTCGTCCCGGGACTAGGTCCGAAGGTTACAATGAGCAGTTCTTC. This translates into CASSTRPGTRSEGYNEQFF.